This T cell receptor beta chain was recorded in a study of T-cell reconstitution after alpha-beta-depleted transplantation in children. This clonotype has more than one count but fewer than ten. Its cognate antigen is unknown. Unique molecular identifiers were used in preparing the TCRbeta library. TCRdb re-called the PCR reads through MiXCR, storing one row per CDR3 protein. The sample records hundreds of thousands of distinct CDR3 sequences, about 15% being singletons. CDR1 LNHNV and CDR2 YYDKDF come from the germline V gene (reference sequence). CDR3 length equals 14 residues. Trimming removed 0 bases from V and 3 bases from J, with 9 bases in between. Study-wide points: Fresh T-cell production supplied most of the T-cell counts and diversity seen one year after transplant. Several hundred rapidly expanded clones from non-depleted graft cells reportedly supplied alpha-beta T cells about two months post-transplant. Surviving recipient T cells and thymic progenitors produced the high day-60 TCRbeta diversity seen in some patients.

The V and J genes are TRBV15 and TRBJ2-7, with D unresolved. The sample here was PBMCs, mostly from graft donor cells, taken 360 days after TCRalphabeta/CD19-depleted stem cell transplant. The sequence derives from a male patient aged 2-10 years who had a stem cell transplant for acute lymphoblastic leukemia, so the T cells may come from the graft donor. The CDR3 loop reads CATSRDLPDYEQYF. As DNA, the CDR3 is TGTGCCACCAGCAGAGATCTCCCGGACTACGAGCAGTACTTC.